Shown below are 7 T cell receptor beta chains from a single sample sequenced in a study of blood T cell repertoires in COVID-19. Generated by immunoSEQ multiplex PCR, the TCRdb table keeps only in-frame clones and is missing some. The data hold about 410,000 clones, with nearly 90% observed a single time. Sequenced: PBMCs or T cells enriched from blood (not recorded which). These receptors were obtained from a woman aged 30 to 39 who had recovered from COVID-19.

The CDR3 region is CASSLPGYSPHQPQHF. The CDR3, as DNA: TGTGCCAGCAGTTTGCCAGGGTATTCCCCGCATCAGCCCCAGCATTTT. The chain has TRBV28 and TRBJ1-5, with a weak D call TRBD1 (5 bases). Trimming removed 3 bases at V and 5 bases at J, with 17 bases between. The length of the CDR3 is 16 residues. The germline CDR1 and CDR2 sequences are MDHEN and SYDVKM. The full variable domain, completed using reference TRBV28 and TRBJ1-5, is DVKVTQSSRYLVKRTGEKVFLECVQDMDHENMFWYRQDPGLGLRLIYFSYDVKMKEKGDIPEGYSVSREKKERFSLILESASTNQTSMYLCASSLPGYSPHQPQHFGDGTRLSIL.

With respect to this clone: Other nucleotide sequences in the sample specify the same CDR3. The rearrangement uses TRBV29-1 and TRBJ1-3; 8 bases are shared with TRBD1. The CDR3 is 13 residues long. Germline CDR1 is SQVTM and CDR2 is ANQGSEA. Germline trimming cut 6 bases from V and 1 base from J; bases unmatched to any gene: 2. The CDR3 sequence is CSVQGASGNTIYF. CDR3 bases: TGCAGCGTCCAGGGGGCGTCTGGAAACACCATATATTTT.

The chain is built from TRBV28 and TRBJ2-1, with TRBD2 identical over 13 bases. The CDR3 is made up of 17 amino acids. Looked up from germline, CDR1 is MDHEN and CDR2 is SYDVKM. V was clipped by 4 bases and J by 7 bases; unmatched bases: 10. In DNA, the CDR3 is TGTGCCAGCAGTTCGATCAAACTAGCGGGAGGGTTTAATGAGCAGTTCTTC. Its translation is CASSSIKLAGGFNEQFF. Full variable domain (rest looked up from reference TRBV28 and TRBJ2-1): DVKVTQSSRYLVKRTGEKVFLECVQDMDHENMFWYRQDPGLGLRLIYFSYDVKMKEKGDIPEGYSVSREKKERFSLILESASTNQTSMYLCASSSIKLAGGFNEQFFGPGTRLTVL.

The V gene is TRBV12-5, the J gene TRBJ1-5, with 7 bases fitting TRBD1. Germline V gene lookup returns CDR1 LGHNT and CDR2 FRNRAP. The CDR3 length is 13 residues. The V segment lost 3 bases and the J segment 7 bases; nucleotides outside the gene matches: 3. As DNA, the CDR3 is TGTGCTAGTGGTTTTGGGACAGACCAGCCCCAGCATTTT. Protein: CASGFGTDQPQHF.

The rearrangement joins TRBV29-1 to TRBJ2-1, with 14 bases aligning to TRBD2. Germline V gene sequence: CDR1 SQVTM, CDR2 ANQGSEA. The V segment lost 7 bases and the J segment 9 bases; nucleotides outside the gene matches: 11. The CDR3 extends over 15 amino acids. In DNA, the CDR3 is TGCAGCGGCAGACTAGGGACTAGCGGGAGAACTGAGCAGTTCTTC. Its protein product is CSGRLGTSGRTEQFF.

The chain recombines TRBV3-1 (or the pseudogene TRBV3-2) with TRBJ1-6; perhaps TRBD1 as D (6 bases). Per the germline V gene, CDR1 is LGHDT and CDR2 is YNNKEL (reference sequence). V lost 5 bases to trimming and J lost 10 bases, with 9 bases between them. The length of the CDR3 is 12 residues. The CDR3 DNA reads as TGTGCCAGCAGCTGGCAGGGGTCACCCCTCCACTTT. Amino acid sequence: CASSWQGSPLHF.

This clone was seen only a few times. In DNA, the CDR3 is TGTGCTAGCCGAACCGCCGGTTCGAACACCGGGGAGCTGTTTTTT. Translating gives CASRTAGSNTGELFF. This chain uses TRBV12-5 with TRBJ2-2; no reliable D call. Germline CDR1 reads LGHNT; CDR2 reads FRNRAP. The CDR3 length is 15 residues. V was shortened by 9 bases and J by 0 bases, with 14 bases between the two germline ends.